This TCR beta chain was sequenced in a study of graft-versus-host responses after intestinal transplantation. Study details: Every one of the recipients received anti-thymocyte globulin induction and afterwards took tacrolimus and steroids for three to four years. Overall study findings and caveats: Patients with graft-donor T cell macrochimerism had high graft-versus-host to host-versus-graft clonal ratios in allografts. Peak circulating GvH clone levels were associated with early post-transplant HvG declines.

The CDR3 is made up of 11 amino acids. CDR1 and CDR2 (germline): ENHRY, SYGVKD. Trimming removed 6 bases at V and 7 bases at J, with 9 bases between. Responders (about 200,000, CFSE-labeled) were co-plated with about 200,000 irradiated, violet-dye-labeled stimulators. Upon completion of the reaction, proliferating CFSE-low responders, both CD3+CD4+ and CD3+CD8+, were sorted. The protocol was immunoSEQ multiplex PCR, while the TCRdb copy is restricted to in-frame clones and leaves out a portion. The sample has about 12,000 clones; 35% are singletons. The receptor was isolated from a human patient who received an intestinal transplant. This material consisted of alloreactive CD8+ T cells from a mixed lymphocyte reaction culture, taken before intestinal transplant. Subset of the sample: CFSE-low proliferating T cells sorted from approximately six-day pre-transplant mixed lymphocyte reaction (GvH or HvG direction). V is TRBV10-3 and J is TRBJ1-1; D is perhaps TRBD1 (5 bases). In nucleotides, the CDR3 is TGTGCCATCAGGGAGACAGTTGAAGCTTTCTTT. It codes for CAIRETVEAFF.